The 4 T cell receptor beta chains presented below share a single source sample, sequenced in a study of blood T cell repertoires in COVID-19. Here immunoSEQ multiplex PCR was the method, and the copy in TCRdb shows in-frame clones only, minus some. The data show hundreds of thousands of clones, around four fifths seen once. Sequencing used peripheral blood. The receptors originated from a woman aged 45-59 years with active or convalescent COVID-19.

V gene TRBV30 combines with J gene TRBJ2-3, with 13 bases identical to TRBD2. The CDR3 has 14 amino acids. The V segment lost 5 bases and the J segment 6 bases; nucleotides outside the gene matches: 5. The germline V gene encodes CDR1 GTSNPN and CDR2 SVGIG (reference sequence). In nucleotides, the CDR3 is TGTGCCTGGGCGACTAGCGGGAGGTTGGATACGCAGTATTTT. Protein: CAWATSGRLDTQYF. The variable domain in full, completed from reference TRBV30 and TRBJ2-3, reads SQTIHQWPATLVQPVGSPLSLECTVEGTSNPNLYWYRQAAGRGLQLLFYSVGIGQISSEVPQNLSASRPQDRQFILSSKKLLLSDSGFYLCAWATSGRLDTQYFGPGTRLTVL.

The rearrangement uses TRBV19 and TRBJ2-7, with a weak D call TRBD1 (6 bases). The CDR3 is 15 residues long. Deletions cut 5 bases from V and 1 base from J, with 15 bases between. Germline loops: CDR1 LNHDA, CDR2 SQIVND (reference sequence). CDR3 residues: CASSQGSVLSYEQYF. Here the CDR3 DNA reads TGTGCCAGTAGTCAGGGGAGTGTCCTTTCCTACGAGCAGTACTTC.

CDR3 bases: TGTGCCAGCAGTTCCCAGACGGGGGGCAATCAGCCCCAGCATTTT. Translated: CASSSQTGGNQPQHF. The chain has TRBV6-5 and TRBJ1-5, with D maybe TRBD1 (5 bases). The CDR3 runs to 15 residues. Germline V gene sequence: CDR1 MNHEY, CDR2 SVGAGI. Trimming took 4 bases from V and 2 from J, leaving 12 bases between them.

The chain uses TRBV5-1 and TRBJ2-1, with a possible D match to TRBD1 (6 bases). Germline loops: CDR1 SGHRS, CDR2 YFSETQ. Trimming removed 3 bases from V and 7 bases from J, with 17 bases in between. This CDR3 has 15 amino acids. CDR3 protein: CASSSDRPSSNEQFF. DNA for the CDR3: TGCGCCAGCAGCTCAGACAGGCCTTCATCAAATGAGCAGTTCTTC.